A selection of T cell receptor beta chains follows, all from one sample in a study of neoadjuvant anti-PD-1 for oral cavity cancer. Measured with immunoSEQ multiplex PCR; TCRdb has only the in-frame clones, and not every one. The sample carries around 81,000 clones, under 90% recorded once. The sample consisted of PBMCs, taken before nivolumab (anti-PD-1) treatment. The receptors shown here come from a person aged 40 to 85 with oral cavity squamous cell carcinoma. Both conserved end residues are part of each CDR3. A D gene is named only where the DNA matches it firmly. Rows may omit the clone size; those that give it use once, few, many or a size class.

-	TRBV5-1	-	TRBJ1-1	TGCGCCAGCAGCCCCGTCGCAGGGATGAACACTGAAGCTTTCTTT	CASSPVAGMNTEAFF
-	TRBV7-2	-	TRBJ2-5	TGTGCCAGCAGTTATTCATGGGCGGGAATGGAAGAGACCCAGTACTTC	CASSYSWAGMEETQYF
-	TRBV25-1	-	TRBJ1-1	TGTGCCAGCAGTGAATGGGGTACTGACCCGAGATCGAACACTGAAGCTTTCTTT	CASSEWGTDPRSNTEAFF
-	TRBV6-1	-	TRBJ2-3	TGTGCCACCGAGCGGCAGACCCGCACAGATACGCAGTATTTT	CATERQTRTDTQYF
TRBD2	TRBV25-1	few	TRBJ2-2	TGTGCCAGCACTCTAGCGGGTACCGGGGAGCTGTTTTTT	CASTLAGTGELFF
-	TRBV11-2	once	TRBJ1-4	TGTGCCAGCAGCTGGGGGGAAAAACTGTTTTTT	CASSWGEKLFF
-	TRBV19	few	TRBJ2-7	TGTGCCAGTAGTATACCCGGGAGAGTGTACGAGCAGTACTTC	CASSIPGRVYEQYF
TRBD1	TRBV13	-	TRBJ2-1	TGTGCCAGCAGCCCGACCGGGACAGGGGGTTTCAAGTTCTTC	CASSPTGTGGFKFF
-	TRBV9	-	TRBJ2-2	TGTGCCAGCAGCGTATTAGCGGACACCGGGGAGCTGTTTTTT	CASSVLADTGELFF
-	TRBV30	-	TRBJ1-5	TGTGCCTGGACCTTGGGCGATCAGCCCCAGCATTTT	CAWTLGDQPQHF
-	TRBV6-5	-	TRBJ2-3	TGTGCCAGCAGTTCCCCAAGGTGGGATACGCAGTATTTT	CASSSPRWDTQYF
TRBD2	TRBV29-1	-	TRBJ2-1	TGCAGCGTTGGGACTAGCGATTACAATGAGCAGTTCTTC	CSVGTSDYNEQFF
TRBD1	TRBV6-6	-	TRBJ2-5	TGTGCCAGCAGTTATGAAGGGGGCGGTGAGACCCAGTACTTC	CASSYEGGGETQYF
-	TRBV30	-	TRBJ1-4	TGTGCCTGGAGTGTACGCGAGGCCACGGGTGAAAAACTGTTTTTT	CAWSVREATGEKLFF
-	TRBV11-2	-	TRBJ2-7	TGTGCCAGCAGCTCCGGGGGATTGTCGACAGGGGAGCAGTACTTC	CASSSGGLSTGEQYF
TRBD2	TRBV6-1	-	TRBJ2-3	TGTGCCAGCAGGGTCAGCGGGGGTACAGATACGCAGTATTTT	CASRVSGGTDTQYF